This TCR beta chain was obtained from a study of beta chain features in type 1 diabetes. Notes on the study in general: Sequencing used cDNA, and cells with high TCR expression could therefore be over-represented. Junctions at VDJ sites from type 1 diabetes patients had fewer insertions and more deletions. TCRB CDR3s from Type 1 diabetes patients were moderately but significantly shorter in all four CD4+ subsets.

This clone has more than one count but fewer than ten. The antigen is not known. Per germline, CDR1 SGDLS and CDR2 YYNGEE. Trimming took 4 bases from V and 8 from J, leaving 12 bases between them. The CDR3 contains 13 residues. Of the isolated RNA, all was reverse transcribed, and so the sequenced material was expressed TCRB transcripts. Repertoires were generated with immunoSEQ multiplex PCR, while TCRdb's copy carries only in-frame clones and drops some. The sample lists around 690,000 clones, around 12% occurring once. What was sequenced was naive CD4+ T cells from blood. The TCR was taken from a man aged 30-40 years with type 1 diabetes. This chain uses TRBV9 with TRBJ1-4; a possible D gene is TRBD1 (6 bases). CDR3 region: CASSPTRGEKLFF. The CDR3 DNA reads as TGTGCCAGCAGCCCAACGAGGGGGGAAAAACTGTTTTTT.